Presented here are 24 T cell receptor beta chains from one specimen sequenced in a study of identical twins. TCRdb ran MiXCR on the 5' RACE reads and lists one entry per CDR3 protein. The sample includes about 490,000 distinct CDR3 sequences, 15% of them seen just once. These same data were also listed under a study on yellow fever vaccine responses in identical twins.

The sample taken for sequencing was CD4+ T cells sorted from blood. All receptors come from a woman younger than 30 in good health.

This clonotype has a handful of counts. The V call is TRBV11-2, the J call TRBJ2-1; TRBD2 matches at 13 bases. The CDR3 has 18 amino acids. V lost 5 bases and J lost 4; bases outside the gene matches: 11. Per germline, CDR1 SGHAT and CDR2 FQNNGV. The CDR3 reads CASSIRGLAGVGYNEQFF. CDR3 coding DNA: TGTGCCAGCAGCATACGTGGACTAGCGGGAGTAGGTTACAATGAGCAGTTCTTC.

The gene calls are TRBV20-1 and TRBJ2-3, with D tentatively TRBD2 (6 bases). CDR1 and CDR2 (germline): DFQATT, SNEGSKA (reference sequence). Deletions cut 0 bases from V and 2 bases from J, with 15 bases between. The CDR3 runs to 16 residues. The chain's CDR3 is CSARDSRRDSTDTQYF. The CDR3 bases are TGCAGTGCTAGAGATAGTCGGAGGGACTCCACAGATACGCAGTATTTT.

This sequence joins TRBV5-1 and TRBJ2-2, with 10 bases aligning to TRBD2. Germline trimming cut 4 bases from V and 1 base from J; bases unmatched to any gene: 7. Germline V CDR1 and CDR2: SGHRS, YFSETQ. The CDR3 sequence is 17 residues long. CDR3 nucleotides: TGCGCCAGCAGCCCCCTCATAGCGGGAGGGAACACCGGGGAGCTGTTTTTT. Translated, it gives CASSPLIAGGNTGELFF.

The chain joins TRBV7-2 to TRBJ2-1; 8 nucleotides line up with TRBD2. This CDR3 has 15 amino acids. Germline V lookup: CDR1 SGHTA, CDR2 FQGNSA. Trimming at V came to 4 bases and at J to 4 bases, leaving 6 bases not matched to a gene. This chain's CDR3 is CASSSSGGLYNEQFF. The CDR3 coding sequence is TGTGCCAGCAGCTCCTCGGGAGGGTTATACAATGAGCAGTTCTTC.

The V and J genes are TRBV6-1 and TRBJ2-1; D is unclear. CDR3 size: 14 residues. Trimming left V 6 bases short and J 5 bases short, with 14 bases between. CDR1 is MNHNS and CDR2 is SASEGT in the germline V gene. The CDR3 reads CASRTYLGNNEQFF. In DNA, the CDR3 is TGTGCCAGCAGAACTTATCTCGGCAACAATGAGCAGTTCTTC.

This chain's CDR3 is CSAPSGRVVSYEQYF. DNA for the CDR3: TGCAGTGCACCTAGCGGGAGGGTCGTCTCCTACGAGCAGTACTTC. The V and J genes are TRBV20-1 and TRBJ2-7, with 12 bases lining up with TRBD2. The CDR3 length is 15 residues. V shed 6 bases and J 0 bases; nucleotides not matched to a gene: 6. Germline V gene data show CDR1 as DFQATT and CDR2 as SNEGSKA (reference sequence).

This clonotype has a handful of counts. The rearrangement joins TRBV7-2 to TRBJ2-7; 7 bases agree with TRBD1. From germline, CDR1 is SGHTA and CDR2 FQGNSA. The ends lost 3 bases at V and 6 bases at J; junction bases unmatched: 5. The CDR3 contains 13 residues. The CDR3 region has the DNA TGTGCCAGCAGCTTGGCCAGGGGGATCGAGCAGTACTTC. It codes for CASSLARGIEQYF.

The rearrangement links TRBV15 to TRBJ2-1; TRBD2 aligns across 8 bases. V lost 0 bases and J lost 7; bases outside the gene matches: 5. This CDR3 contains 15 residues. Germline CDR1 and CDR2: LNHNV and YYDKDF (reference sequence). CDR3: CATSRDPTSANEQFF. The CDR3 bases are TGTGCCACCAGCAGAGATCCGACTAGCGCTAATGAGCAGTTCTTC.

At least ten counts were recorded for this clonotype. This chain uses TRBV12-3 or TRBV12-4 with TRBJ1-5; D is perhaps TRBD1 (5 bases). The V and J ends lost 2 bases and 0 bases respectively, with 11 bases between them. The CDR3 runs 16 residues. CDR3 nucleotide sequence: TGTGCCAGCAGTTTATCCCTAGGGGATAGCAATCAGCCCCAGCATTTT. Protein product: CASSLSLGDSNQPQHF.

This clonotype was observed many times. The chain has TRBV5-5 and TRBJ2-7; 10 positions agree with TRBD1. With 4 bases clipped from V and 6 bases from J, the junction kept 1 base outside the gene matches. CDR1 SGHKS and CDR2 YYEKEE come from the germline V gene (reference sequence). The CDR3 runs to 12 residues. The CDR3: CASSRTGGEQYF. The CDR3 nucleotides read TGTGCCAGCAGCCGGACAGGGGGCGAGCAGTACTTC.

The CDR3: CSASPASGYEQYV. CDR3 bases: TGCAGTGCTAGTCCGGCCAGTGGTTACGAGCAGTACGTC. V gene TRBV20-1 combines with J gene TRBJ2-7; D not certain. This CDR3 contains 13 residues. The germline V gene encodes CDR1 DFQATT and CDR2 SNEGSKA (reference sequence). Trimming took 3 bases from V and 4 from J, leaving 13 bases between them.

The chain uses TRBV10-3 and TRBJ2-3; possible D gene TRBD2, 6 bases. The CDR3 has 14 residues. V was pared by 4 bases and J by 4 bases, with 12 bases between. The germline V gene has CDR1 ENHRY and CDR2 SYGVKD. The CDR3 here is CAISVETRPDTQYF. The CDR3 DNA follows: TGTGCCATCAGTGTCGAGACTAGACCAGATACGCAGTATTTT.

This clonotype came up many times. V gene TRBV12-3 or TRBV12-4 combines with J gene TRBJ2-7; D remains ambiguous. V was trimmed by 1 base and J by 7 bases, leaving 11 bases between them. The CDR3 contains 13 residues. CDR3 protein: CASSLGRAGEQYV. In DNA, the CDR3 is TGTGCCAGCAGTTTAGGAAGGGCTGGAGAGCAGTACGTC.

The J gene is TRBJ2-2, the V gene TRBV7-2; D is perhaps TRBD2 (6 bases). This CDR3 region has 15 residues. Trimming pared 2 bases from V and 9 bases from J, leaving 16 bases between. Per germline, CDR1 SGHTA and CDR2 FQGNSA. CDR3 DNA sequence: TGTGCCAGCAGCTTAAATGCGGCGGGGCGGAGGGAGCTGTTTTTT. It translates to CASSLNAAGRRELFF.

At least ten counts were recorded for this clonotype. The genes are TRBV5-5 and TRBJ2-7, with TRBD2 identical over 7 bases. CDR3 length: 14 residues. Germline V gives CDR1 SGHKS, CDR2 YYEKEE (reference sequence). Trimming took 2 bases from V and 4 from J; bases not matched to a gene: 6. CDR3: CASSFELAVYEQYV. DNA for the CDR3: TGTGCCAGCAGCTTCGAGCTAGCGGTTTACGAGCAGTACGTC.

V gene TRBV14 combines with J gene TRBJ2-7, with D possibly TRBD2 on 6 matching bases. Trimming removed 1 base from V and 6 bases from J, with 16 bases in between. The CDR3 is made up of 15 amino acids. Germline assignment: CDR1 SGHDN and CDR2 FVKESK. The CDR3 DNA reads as TGTGCCAGCAGCCAAGGACTAGTCTTGTCTCTCGAGCAGTACTTC. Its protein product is CASSQGLVLSLEQYF.

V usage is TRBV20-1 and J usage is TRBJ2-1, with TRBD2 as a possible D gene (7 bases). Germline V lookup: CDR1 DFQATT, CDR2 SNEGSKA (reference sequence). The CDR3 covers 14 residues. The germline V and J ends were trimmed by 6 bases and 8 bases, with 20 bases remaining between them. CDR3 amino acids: CSALGGGATDEQFF. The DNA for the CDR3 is TGCAGTGCCTTAGGGGGGGGGGCCACCGATGAGCAGTTCTTC.

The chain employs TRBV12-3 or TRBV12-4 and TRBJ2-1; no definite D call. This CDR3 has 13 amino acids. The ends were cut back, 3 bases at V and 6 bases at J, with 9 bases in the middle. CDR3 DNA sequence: TGTGCCAGCAGTTTTTGGCAGGCCAATGAGCAGTTCTTC. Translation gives CASSFWQANEQFF.

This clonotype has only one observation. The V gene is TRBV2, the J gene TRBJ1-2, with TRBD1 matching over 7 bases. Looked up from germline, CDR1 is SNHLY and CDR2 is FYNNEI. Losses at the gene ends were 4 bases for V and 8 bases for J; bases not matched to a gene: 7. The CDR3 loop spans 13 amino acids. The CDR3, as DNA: TGTGCCAGCAGTGTACAGGGGCTCAAGGGCTACACCTTC. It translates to CASSVQGLKGYTF. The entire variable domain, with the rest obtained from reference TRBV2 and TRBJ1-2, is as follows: EPEVTQTPSHQVTQMGQEVILRCVPISNHLYFYWYRQILGQKVEFLVSFYNNEISEKSEIFDDQFSVERPDGSNFTLKIRSTKLEDSAMYFCASSVQGLKGYTFGSGTRLTVV.

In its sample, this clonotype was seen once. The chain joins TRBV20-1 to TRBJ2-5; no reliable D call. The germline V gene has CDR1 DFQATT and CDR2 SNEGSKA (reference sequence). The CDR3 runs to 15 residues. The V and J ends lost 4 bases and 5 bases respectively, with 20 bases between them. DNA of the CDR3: TGCAGTGCTACGCCCACCGGATGGGATGGGGAGACCCAGTACTTC. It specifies CSATPTGWDGETQYF.

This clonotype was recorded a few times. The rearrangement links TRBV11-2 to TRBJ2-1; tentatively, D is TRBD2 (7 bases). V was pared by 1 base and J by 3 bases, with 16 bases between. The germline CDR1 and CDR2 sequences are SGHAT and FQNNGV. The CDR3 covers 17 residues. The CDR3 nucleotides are TGTGCCAGCAGCTTAGGCGGGGGCCTCGGTATCTACAATGAGCAGTTCTTC. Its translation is CASSLGGGLGIYNEQFF. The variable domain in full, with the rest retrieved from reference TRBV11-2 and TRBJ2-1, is EAGVAQSPRYKIIEKRQSVAFWCNPISGHATLYWYQQILGQGPKLLIQFQNNGVVDDSQLPKDRFSAERLKGVDSTLKIQPAKLEDSAVYLCASSLGGGLGIYNEQFFGPGTRLTVL.

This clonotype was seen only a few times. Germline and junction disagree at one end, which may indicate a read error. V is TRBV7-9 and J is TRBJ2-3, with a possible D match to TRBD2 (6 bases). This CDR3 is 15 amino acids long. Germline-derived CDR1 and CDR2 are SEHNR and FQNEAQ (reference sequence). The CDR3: CASSPHGTPTDTQCF. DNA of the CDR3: TGTGCCAGCAGCCCGCACGGGACTCCCACAGATACGCAGTGTTTT.

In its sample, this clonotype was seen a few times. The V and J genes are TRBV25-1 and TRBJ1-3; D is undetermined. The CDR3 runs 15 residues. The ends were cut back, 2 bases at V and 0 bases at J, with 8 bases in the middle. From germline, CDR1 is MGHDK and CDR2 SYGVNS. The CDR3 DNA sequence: TGTGCCAGCAGTGAAAACGGATCCTCTGGAAACACCATATATTTT. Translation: CASSENGSSGNTIYF.

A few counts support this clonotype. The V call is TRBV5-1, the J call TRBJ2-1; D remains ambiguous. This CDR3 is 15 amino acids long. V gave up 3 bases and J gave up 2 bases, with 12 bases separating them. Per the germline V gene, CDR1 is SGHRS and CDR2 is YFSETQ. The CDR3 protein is CASSSSVGTYNEQFF. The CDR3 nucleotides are TGCGCCAGCAGCTCCTCAGTGGGGACCTACAATGAGCAGTTCTTC.